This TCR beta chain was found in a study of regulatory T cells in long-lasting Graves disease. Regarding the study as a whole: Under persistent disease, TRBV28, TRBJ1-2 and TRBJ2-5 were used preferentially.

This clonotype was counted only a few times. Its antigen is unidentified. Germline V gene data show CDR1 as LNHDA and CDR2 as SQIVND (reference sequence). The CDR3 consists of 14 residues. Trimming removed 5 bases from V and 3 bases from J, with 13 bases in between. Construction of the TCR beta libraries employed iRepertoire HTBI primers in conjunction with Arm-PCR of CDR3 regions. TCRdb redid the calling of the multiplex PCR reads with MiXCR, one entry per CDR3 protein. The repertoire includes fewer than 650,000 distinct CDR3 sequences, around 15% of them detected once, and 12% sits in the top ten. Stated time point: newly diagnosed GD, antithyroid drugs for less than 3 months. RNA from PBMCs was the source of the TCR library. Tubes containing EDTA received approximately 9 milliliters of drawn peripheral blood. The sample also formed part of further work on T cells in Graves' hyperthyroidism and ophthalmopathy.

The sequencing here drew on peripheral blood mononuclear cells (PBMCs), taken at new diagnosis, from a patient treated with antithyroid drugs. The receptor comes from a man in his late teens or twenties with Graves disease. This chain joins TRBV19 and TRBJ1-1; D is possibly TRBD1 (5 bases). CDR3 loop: CASSPGPRDTEAFF. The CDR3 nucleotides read TGTGCCAGTAGTCCGGGACCCAGGGACACTGAAGCTTTCTTT.